Listed below are T cell receptor beta chains from one sample, sequenced in a study of early T cells in non-severe SARS-CoV-2 infection. TCRdb re-called the 5' RACE reads through MiXCR, storing one row per CDR3 protein. The sample shows just over 95,000 distinct CDR3 sequences, approximately 10% of them seen only once. Material: whole blood. The receptors shown here come from an adult who was a healthcare worker with PCR-confirmed SARS-CoV-2 infection or an uninfected control (not recorded which). Each CDR3 is given with its conserved first and last residue. The D gene is left open where the match is weak. Clone size is given for some rows only: seen once, a few or many times, or a class if the clone is expanded.

>NA|few|TRBV2|TRBJ1-4
CASVLSGVINEKLFF
TGTGCCAGCGTCTTGAGCGGGGTGATTAATGAAAAACTGTTTTTT
>NA|NA|TRBV20-1|TRBJ2-5
CSARASRLVLQETQYF
TGCAGTGCTAGAGCAAGTAGACTAGTACTACAAGAGACCCAGTACTTC
>NA|NA|TRBV7-8|TRBJ1-6
CASSQHGALNSPLHF
TGTGCCAGCAGCCAGCACGGAGCCCTTAATTCACCCCTCCACTTT
>NA|once|TRBV4-1|TRBJ1-2
CASSQVEQGYGYTF
TGCGCCAGCAGCCAAGTGGAGCAGGGGTATGGCTACACCTTC
>TRBD1|many|TRBV19|TRBJ1-4
CASSILRWDSPNEKLFF
TGTGCCAGTAGTATCCTGCGCTGGGACAGCCCGAATGAAAAACTGTTTTTT
>NA|NA|TRBV7-6|TRBJ2-4
CASSRDRAGNIQYF
TGTGCCAGCAGCCGGGACAGAGCGGGAAACATTCAGTACTTC
>TRBD1|few|TRBV11-3|TRBJ1-1
CASSWGQGTEAFF
TGTGCCAGCAGCTGGGGACAGGGCACTGAAGCTTTCTTT
>NA|few|TRBV5-4|TRBJ1-1
CASSPSLRTEAFF
TGTGCCAGCAGCCCTTCGCTAAGGACTGAAGCTTTCTTT
>TRBD1|NA|TRBV7-9|TRBJ1-3
CASSPPGQSSGNTIYF
TGTGCCAGCAGCCCGCCGGGACAGAGCTCTGGAAACACCATATATTTT
>NA|many|TRBV29-1|TRBJ1-2
CSVEDGAYTF
TGCAGCGTTGAAGATGGCGCCTACACCTTC
>TRBD2|many|TRBV20-1|TRBJ2-1
CSASRLAGAVDEQFF
TGCAGTGCTAGTAGACTAGCGGGAGCGGTTGATGAGCAGTTCTTC
>NA|NA|TRBV3-1|TRBJ1-6
CASSHQGRYNSPLHF
TGTGCCAGCAGCCACCAGGGACGGTATAATTCACCCCTCCACTTT
>TRBD1|few|TRBV20-1|TRBJ2-7
CSAGTVDHYEQYF
TGCAGTGCTGGGACAGTCGATCACTACGAGCAGTACTTC
>NA|once|TRBV7-2|TRBJ2-3
CASSPDRARADTQYF
TGTGCCAGCAGCCCAGATCGGGCCAGGGCAGATACGCAGTATTTT
>NA|NA|TRBV24-1|TRBJ2-3
CATSDYQGIGDTQYF
TGTGCCACCAGTGATTATCAGGGTATAGGAGATACGCAGTATTTT
>NA|NA|TRBV5-1|TRBJ2-7
CASSLNGVSYEQYF
TGCGCCAGCAGCTTAAATGGGGTTTCCTACGAGCAGTACTTC
>TRBD1|many|TRBV29-1|TRBJ1-5
CSVGDRGNQPQHF
TGCAGCGTTGGCGACAGGGGGAATCAGCCCCAGCATTTT
>TRBD2|NA|TRBV12-3/TRBV12-4|TRBJ2-3
CASTWTSEGDTQYF
TGTGCCAGCACCTGGACTAGCGAAGGAGATACGCAGTATTTT
>TRBD1|few|TRBV5-1|TRBJ2-7
CASSPGPGQGMYEQYF
TGCGCCAGCAGCCCGGGTCCGGGACAGGGTATGTACGAGCAGTACTTC
>TRBD1|NA|TRBV4-1|TRBJ1-2
CVSSQVGQGNYGYTF
TGCGTCAGCAGCCAAGTGGGACAGGGTAACTATGGCTACACCTTC
>TRBD1|few|TRBV7-2|TRBJ1-2
CASSKPGTGKNGGYTF
TGTGCCAGCAGCAAACCCGGGACAGGGAAGAACGGTGGCTACACCTTC
>NA|few|TRBV5-8|TRBJ1-4
CASSSLAGRLQF
TGTGCCAGCAGCTCCTTAGCCGGACGGCTCCAGTTT
>NA|NA|TRBV6-5|TRBJ2-5
CASSPRGGETQYF
TGTGCCAGCAGTCCAAGGGGTGGAGAGACCCAGTACTTC
>TRBD1|NA|TRBV19|TRBJ1-1
CASSIGTGQNTEAFF
TGTGCCAGTAGTATTGGGACAGGGCAGAACACTGAAGCTTTCTTT
>NA|NA|TRBV24-1|TRBJ2-1
CATSAGDLNEQFF
TGTGCCACCAGTGCGGGGGACCTCAATGAGCAGTTCTTC
>TRBD2|many|TRBV24-1|TRBJ2-1
CATSDDTSGGPNEQFF
TGTGCCACCAGTGACGATACTAGCGGGGGGCCCAATGAGCAGTTCTTC
>NA|NA|TRBV7-2|TRBJ1-2
CASSYYSNPVFF
TGTGCCAGCAGCTATTATTCAAATCCCGTCTTCTTC
>TRBD1|many|TRBV10-3|TRBJ2-7
CAIKGTGVYEQYF
TGTGCCATCAAGGGGACAGGGGTTTACGAGCAGTACTTC
>NA|many|TRBV29-1|TRBJ2-2
CSVLPAVEGGELFF
TGCAGCGTCTTACCAGCGGTAGAGGGCGGGGAGCTGTTTTTT
>NA|many|TRBV6-1|TRBJ1-6
CASSEAGPQNSPLHF
TGTGCCAGCAGTGAAGCGGGCCCCCAGAATTCACCCCTCCACTTT
>NA|few|TRBV5-6|TRBJ1-3
CASSSAGNTIYF
TGTGCCAGCAGCTCAGCGGGGAACACCATATATTTT
>TRBD2|few|TRBV10-3|TRBJ2-7
CAISPGTSSYEQYF
TGTGCCATCAGCCCCGGGACTAGCTCCTACGAGCAGTACTTC
>NA|many|TRBV2|TRBJ2-6
CASSEGGAGANVLTF
TGTGCCAGCAGTGAAGGGGGAGCCGGGGCCAACGTCCTGACTTTC
>NA|few|TRBV20-1|TRBJ2-5
CSANKAQETQYF
TGCAGTGCTAATAAGGCACAAGAGACCCAGTACTTC
>NA|many|TRBV13|TRBJ1-1
CASSLGRRENTEAFF
TGTGCCAGCAGCTTAGGGCGTAGGGAGAACACTGAAGCTTTCTTT
>TRBD1|NA|TRBV6-1|TRBJ2-7
CASSAPGQAISREQYF
TGTGCCAGCAGTGCCCCCGGACAGGCAATATCGAGGGAGCAGTACTTC
>NA|many|TRBV14|TRBJ1-6
CASSLRRGTSPLHF
TGTGCCAGCAGCCTGAGGAGGGGCACTTCACCCCTCCACTTT